This T cell receptor beta chain was observed in a study of vaccination effects on CD4 cells after COVID-19. Study as a whole: The study sampled a few convalescent patients both early and late after vaccination. The median interval between the second dose and post-vaccine sampling was 72 days. Peptides at 10 ug/ml and IL-2 at about 9.3 IU/ml were added to 1.5 million to 2.5 million PBMC per well.

The V end was cut by 6 bases, the J end by 3 bases, with 11 bases between. This CDR3 spans 13 amino acids. Investigators separated out CD4+ T cells once about 10 days of culture had passed. Infection dated between March and December 2020, before the Alpha, Beta and Delta variants reached the United States. The cohort was immunized with two doses of either the BNT162b2 or mRNA-1273 vaccine. A half-medium replacement with IL-2 medium was carried out on days 3 and 7. A remark on this clone: The antigen is not known.

Data came from immunoSEQ multiplex PCR; TCRdb stores just in-frame clones and leaves some out. The sample gives tens of thousands of clones, 65% to 80% of which show up once; about 5.4% is in the top ten. The chain has TRBV12-3 or TRBV12-4 and TRBJ2-5; D perhaps matches TRBD1 (6 bases). This sequence was found in a human donor who had a prior SARS-CoV-2 infection. This specimen was CD4+ T cells from PBMCs cultured without peptide, taken after COVID-19 vaccination. The chain's CDR3 is CASSPNREETQYF. As DNA, the CDR3 is TGTGCCAGCAGCCCGAACAGGGAAGAGACCCAGTACTTC.